What follows is one T cell receptor beta chain and its context. Its antigen is unidentified. This specimen comes from a study of cytotoxic CD8 clonotypes in ibrutinib-treated CLL. Notes on the study in general: Ibrutinib response saw clonality rise, and progression saw it return toward baseline. Public clonotypes were uncommon and contracted or stayed stable on treatment.

Per the germline V gene, CDR1 is KGHSH and CDR2 is LQKENI. The CDR3 contains 16 residues. V shed 4 bases, J shed 5 bases, and the junction held 10 bases outside the gene matches. Measured with immunoSEQ multiplex PCR; TCRdb has only the in-frame clones, and not every one. Seen here are about 130,000 clones, roughly 85% observed once, and the top ten hold roughly 1.9%. This receptor was identified in a human donor with chronic lymphocytic leukemia. The sample was PBMCs, taken after 24 months of ibrutinib treatment. The chain recombines TRBV18 with TRBJ2-1, with TRBD2 matching 8 bases. CDR3 sequence: CASSQQWSRGDNEQFF. CDR3 DNA sequence: TGTGCCAGCTCACAACAGTGGTCGCGGGGGGACAATGAGCAGTTCTTC.